The clone carrying this T cell receptor beta chain was detected ten times or more. There are 18 residues in the CDR3. V trimming: 5 bases; J trimming: 3 bases; junction bases outside the gene matches: 8. The germline gives CDR1 SEHNR, CDR2 FQNEAQ (reference sequence). The entry originates in a study of T cells in Graves' hyperthyroidism and ophthalmopathy. Researchers amplified the TCR beta CDR3 regions from RNA transcripts. First-round RT-PCR targeting the TCR CDR3 was performed with the HTBI primer set. TCRdb re-derived calls from the multiplex PCR reads in MiXCR, one entry per CDR3 protein. The sample consists of approximately 410,000 distinct CDR3 sequences, roughly 15% of them appearing once.

This rearrangement joins TRBV7-9 to TRBJ2-1; TRBD2 matches at 15 bases. The clonotype was recovered from a man younger than 35 with Graves' ophthalmopathy. Material for sequencing was blood. CDR3 protein: CASSPGTSGGRNYNEQFF. In nucleotides, the CDR3 is TGTGCCAGCAGCCCCGGGACTAGCGGGGGGCGAAACTACAATGAGCAGTTCTTC.